The 8 T cell receptor beta chains in this list originate from one sample, sequenced in a study of regulatory T cells in long-lasting Graves disease (dated by TCRdb to the early 2020s). Interpreted using the paper, the time point label stands for: newly diagnosed GD, antithyroid drugs for less than 3 months. For both TCR sequencing and RNA sequencing, RNA was extracted from PBMCs using TRIzol. To prepare the library, multiplex PCR was applied. Sequenced using an Illumina HiSeq 4000. iRepertoire HTBI primers and Arm-PCR amplification of CDR3 regions were used to construct TCR beta libraries. The public reads were run again by TCRdb, first through fastp at Q25 and then through MiXCR, and only productive beta chains were kept. Rows are unified per CDR3 protein, each entry keeping the most common DNA and genes. The table for this sample lists 360,000 or so distinct CDR3 sequences; 10% to 15% of them were counted only once. The biggest ten clones account for 15% to 20% of the sample.

This same sample was also part of a study on T cells in Graves' hyperthyroidism and ophthalmopathy.

Sequenced material: peripheral blood mononuclear cells (PBMCs), taken at new diagnosis, from a patient treated with antithyroid drugs. The receptors shown here come from a woman under 30 with Graves disease. Donor details come from another sample of the same person, matched by shared clones.

This sequence joins TRBV9 and TRBJ2-7, with 8 bases identical to TRBD1. Germline V lookup: CDR1 SGDLS, CDR2 YYNGEE. The CDR3 runs 15 residues. V was clipped by 5 bases and J by 2 bases; unmatched bases: 9. For the CDR3, the DNA is TGTGCCAGCAGGTCTGACAGGGGCCGTCCCTACGAGCAGTACGTC. Translated: CASRSDRGRPYEQYV.

This clonotype has a count of ten or more. The chain recombines TRBV7-6 with TRBJ1-2, with TRBD1 matching over 8 bases. Germline V gene lookup returns CDR1 SGHVS and CDR2 FNYEAQ. V shed 5 bases and J 4 bases; nucleotides not matched to a gene: 15. The CDR3 runs to 17 residues. CDR3 sequence reads: CASSPGTGGAGSYGYTF. The CDR3 DNA reads as TGTGCCAGCAGCCCCGGGACAGGTGGGGCTGGGAGCTATGGCTACACCTTC.

Remarks on this clonotype: A much larger clonotype is one base distant, so this may be a read error. The chain couples TRBV12-3 or TRBV12-4 to TRBJ2-3; 9 bases map to TRBD1. The closer fit of TRBJ2-7 to the DNA end suggests the J call may be wrong. The CDR3 is 19 amino acids. As DNA, the CDR3 is TGTGCCAGCAGTTGGCAAGCCCAACCGGGGACAGGGAAATCCCACGAGCAGTACGTC. Translating it yields CASSWQAQPGTGKSHEQYV.

This clonotype was observed once. This chain uses TRBV30 with TRBJ1-1, with unresolved D. V lost 5 bases to trimming and J lost 7 bases, with 14 bases between them. Germline CDR1 and CDR2: GTSNPN and SVGIG (reference sequence). The CDR3 has 12 residues. The DNA of the CDR3 is TGTGCCTGGGGACTGGTAGGCTATGAAGCTTTCTTT. Protein sequence: CAWGLVGYEAFF.

This clonotype was picked up many times. This chain joins TRBV20-1 and TRBJ1-2, with 9 bases lining up with TRBD1. The CDR3 sequence is 13 residues long. Germline assignment: CDR1 DFQATT and CDR2 SNEGSKA (reference sequence). V shed 6 bases and J 8 bases; nucleotides not matched to a gene: 10. This chain's CDR3 is CSALQGARGGYTF. DNA of the CDR3: TGCAGTGCGCTACAGGGGGCGCGAGGCGGCTACACCTTC.

This clonotype was recorded at least ten times. This chain connects TRBV20-1 to TRBJ1-1; TRBD1 agrees at 7 bases. The V gene's germline CDR1 is DFQATT and CDR2 SNEGSKA (reference sequence). V shed 2 bases, J shed 1 base, and the junction held 7 bases outside the gene matches. The CDR3 totals 15 residues. CDR3 DNA sequence: TGCAGTGCTAGAAGTCGGGACAGAGAGAACACTGAAGCTTTCTTT. Protein product: CSARSRDRENTEAFF.

Many counts were recorded for this clonotype. The chain joins TRBV28 to TRBJ2-5; tentatively, D is TRBD1 or TRBD2 (5 bases each). The germline V gene encodes CDR1 MDHEN and CDR2 SYDVKM. CDR3 length: 17 residues. V shed 3 bases and J shed 5 bases, with 22 bases lying between them. The CDR3 protein is CASSFLGEVGAMETQYF. CDR3 sequence (DNA): TGTGCCAGCAGTTTTCTAGGCGAGGTCGGGGCGATGGAGACCCAGTACTTC.

This clonotype was picked up many times. This chain links TRBV27 with TRBJ2-5; a weak D match, TRBD1 (6 bases). The germline V gene encodes CDR1 MNHEY and CDR2 SMNVEV (reference sequence). Trimming left V 8 bases short and J 4 bases short, with 23 bases between. CDR3 length equals 16 residues. CDR3 region: CASGNPGTKIRETQYF. The CDR3 coding sequence is TGTGCCAGCGGGAATCCCGGGACAAAGATCAGAGAGACCCAGTACTTC.